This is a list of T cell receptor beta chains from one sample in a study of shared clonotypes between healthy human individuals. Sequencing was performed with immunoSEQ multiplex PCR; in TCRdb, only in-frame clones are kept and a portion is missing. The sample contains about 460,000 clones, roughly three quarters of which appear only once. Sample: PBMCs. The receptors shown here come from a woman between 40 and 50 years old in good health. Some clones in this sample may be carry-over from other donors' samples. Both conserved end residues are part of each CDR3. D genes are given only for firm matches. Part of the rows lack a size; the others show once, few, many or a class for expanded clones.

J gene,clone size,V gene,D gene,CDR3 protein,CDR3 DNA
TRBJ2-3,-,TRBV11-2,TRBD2,CASSLARLASDTQYF,TGTGCCAGCAGCTTAGCCCGACTAGCATCAGATACGCAGTATTTT
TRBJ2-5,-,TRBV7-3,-,CASSLGRGMETQYF,TGTGCCAGCAGCTTAGGTCGGGGTATGGAGACCCAGTACTTC
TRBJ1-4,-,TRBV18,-,CASSPRPSTAPNEKLFF,TGTGCCAGCTCACCACGCCCGTCGACAGCGCCTAATGAAAAACTGTTTTTT
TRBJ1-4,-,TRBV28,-,CASSRGSNEKLFF,TGTGCCAGCAGTAGGGGTTCTAATGAAAAACTGTTTTTT
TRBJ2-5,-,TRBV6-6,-,CASSYSGGGYQETQYF,TGTGCCAGCAGTTACTCCGGTGGGGGGTACCAAGAGACCCAGTACTTC
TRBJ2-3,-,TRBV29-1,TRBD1,CSVGGQGRRGTDTQYF,TGCAGCGTTGGAGGACAGGGGCGGAGGGGCACAGATACGCAGTATTTT
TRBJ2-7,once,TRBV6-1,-,CASSGTDRDEQYF,TGTGCCAGCAGTGGGACTGATAGGGACGAGCAGTACTTC
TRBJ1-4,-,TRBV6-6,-,CASSYSRPERDEKLFF,TGTGCCAGCAGTTACTCGCGCCCAGAGAGGGATGAAAAACTGTTTTTT
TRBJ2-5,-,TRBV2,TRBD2,CATKLAGGRETQYF,TGTGCCACCAAACTAGCGGGAGGTCGAGAGACCCAGTACTTC
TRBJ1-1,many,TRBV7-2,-,CASSLGGANTEAFF,TGTGCCAGCAGCTTAGGAGGGGCGAACACTGAAGCTTTCTTT
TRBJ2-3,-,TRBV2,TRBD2,CASTSGRGTDTQYF,TGTGCCAGCACTAGCGGGAGGGGCACAGATACGCAGTATTTT
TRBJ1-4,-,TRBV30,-,CAMSFNEKLFF,TGTGCGATGAGTTTTAATGAGAAACTGTTTTTT
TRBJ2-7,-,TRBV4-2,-,CASSHPRTYEQYF,TGTGCCAGCAGCCATCCGCGTACCTACGAGCAGTACTTC
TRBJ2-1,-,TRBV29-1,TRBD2,CSGTSGSREQFF,TGCAGCGGGACTAGCGGGAGTCGTGAGCAGTTCTTC
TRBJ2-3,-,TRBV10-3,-,CAIMRDTSSPDTQYF,TGTGCCATCATGAGGGATACTAGCTCCCCCGATACGCAGTATTTT